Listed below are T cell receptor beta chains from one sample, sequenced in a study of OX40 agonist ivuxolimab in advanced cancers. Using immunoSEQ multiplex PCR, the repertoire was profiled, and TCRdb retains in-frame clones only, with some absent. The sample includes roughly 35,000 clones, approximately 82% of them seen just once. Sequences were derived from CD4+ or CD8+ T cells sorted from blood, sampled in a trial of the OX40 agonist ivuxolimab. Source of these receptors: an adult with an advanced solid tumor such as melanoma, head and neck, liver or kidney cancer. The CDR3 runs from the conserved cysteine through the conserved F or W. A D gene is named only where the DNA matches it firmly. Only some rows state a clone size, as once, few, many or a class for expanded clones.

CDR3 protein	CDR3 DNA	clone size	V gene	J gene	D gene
CASRRYVTEAFF	TGTGCCAGCAGGAGATATGTGACTGAAGCTTTCTTT	.	TRBV6-1	TRBJ1-1	.
CASRYYPDTNTEAFF	TGTGCCAGCAGATACTACCCGGACACGAACACTGAAGCTTTCTTT	.	TRBV6-5	TRBJ1-1	.
CASSEQGGGTEAFF	TGTGCCAGTAGTGAGCAGGGCGGAGGGACTGAAGCTTTCTTT	.	TRBV19	TRBJ1-1	.
CATSKGRRITEAFF	TGTGCCACCAGCAAGGGGAGAAGGATCACTGAAGCTTTCTTT	.	TRBV15	TRBJ1-1	.
CASTYGLGGGAVGQETQYF	TGTGCCAGCACCTACGGGCTTGGCGGGGGGGCCGTGGGTCAAGAGACCCAGTACTTC	.	TRBV7-8	TRBJ2-5	TRBD2
CASSEGLGGVGEQYF	TGTGCCAGCAGCGAGGGCTTGGGGGGAGTCGGCGAGCAGTACTTC	.	TRBV9	TRBJ2-7	.
CARSLLGRCSGNTIYF	TGTGCCAGAAGCTTGTTAGGACGGTGCTCTGGAAACACCATATATTTT	few	TRBV5-3	TRBJ1-3	.
CASSQSGGVNEQFF	TGTGCCAGCAGCCAGTCGGGAGGGGTCAATGAGCAGTTCTTC	.	TRBV4-2	TRBJ2-1	TRBD2
CASSQESDQPQHF	TGCGCCAGCAGCCAAGAGTCCGATCAGCCCCAGCATTTT	.	TRBV4-1	TRBJ1-5	.
CASSRGGDRTDTQYF	TGTGCCAGTAGTAGAGGGGGCGATCGCACAGATACGCAGTATTTT	.	TRBV19	TRBJ2-3	TRBD1
CSVRTGGTDTQYF	TGCAGCGTTCGGACGGGAGGCACAGATACGCAGTATTTT	.	TRBV29-1	TRBJ2-3	.
CASSAIQVAVGNTIYF	TGTGCCAGTAGTGCGATACAGGTTGCAGTCGGAAACACCATATATTTT	.	TRBV19	TRBJ1-3	.
CASSFLGANTEAFF	TGTGCCAGCTCCTTCCTCGGGGCGAACACTGAAGCTTTCTTT	few	TRBV28	TRBJ1-1	.
CASGSMGEYNEQFF	TGCGCCAGCGGCTCAATGGGGGAGTACAATGAGCAGTTCTTC	.	TRBV10-2	TRBJ2-1	.
CASDQGSYEQYF	TGTGCCAGCGATCAGGGTTCTTACGAGCAGTACTTC	.	TRBV28	TRBJ2-7	.
CASSPENQRSSEQFF	TGTGCCAGCTCACCGGAAAACCAGAGGTCAAGTGAGCAGTTCTTC	medium-sized	TRBV18	TRBJ2-1	.
CASSYPGTGEQAFF	TGTGCCAGCAGTTACCCCGGGACAGGAGAACAAGCTTTCTTT	once	TRBV6-6	TRBJ1-1	TRBD1
CASKPTSLRDEQYF	TGTGCCAGTAAACCGACCTCACTTAGGGACGAGCAGTACTTC	.	TRBV19	TRBJ2-7	.
CATSRSGSQGSTQYF	TGTGCCACCAGCAGATCTGGGAGTCAGGGATCGACGCAGTATTTT	.	TRBV15	TRBJ2-3	.
CASSIIGGTDTQYF	TGTGCCAGTAGTATAATCGGGGGCACAGATACGCAGTATTTT	.	TRBV19	TRBJ2-3	.
CATSREEGQGATSPQHF	TGTGCCACCAGCAGAGAGGAGGGACAGGGGGCAACCTCGCCCCAGCATTTT	few	TRBV15	TRBJ1-5	TRBD1
CASSLAGENTEAFF	TGCGCCAGCAGCTTGGCCGGAGAGAACACTGAAGCTTTCTTT	.	TRBV5-1	TRBJ1-1	.